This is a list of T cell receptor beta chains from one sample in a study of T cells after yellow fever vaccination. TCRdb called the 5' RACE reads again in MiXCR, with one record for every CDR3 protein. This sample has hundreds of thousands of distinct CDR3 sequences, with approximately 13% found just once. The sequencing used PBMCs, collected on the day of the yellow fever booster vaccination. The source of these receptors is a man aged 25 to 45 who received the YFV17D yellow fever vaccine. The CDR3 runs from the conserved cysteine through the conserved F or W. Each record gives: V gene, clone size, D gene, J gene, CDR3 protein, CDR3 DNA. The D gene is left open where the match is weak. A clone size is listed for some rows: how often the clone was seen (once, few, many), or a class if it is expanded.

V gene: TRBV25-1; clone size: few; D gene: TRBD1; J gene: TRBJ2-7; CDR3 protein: CASSGGTVLSYEQYF; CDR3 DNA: TGTGCCAGCAGTGGAGGGACAGTTTTGTCCTACGAGCAGTACTTC
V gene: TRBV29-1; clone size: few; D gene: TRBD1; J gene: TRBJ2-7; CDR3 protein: CSVEDETGLAYEQYF; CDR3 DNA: TGCAGCGTTGAAGATGAGACAGGGCTGGCCTACGAGCAGTACTTC
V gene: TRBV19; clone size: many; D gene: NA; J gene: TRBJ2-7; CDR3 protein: CASSIEAGYEQYF; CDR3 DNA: TGTGCCAGTAGTATAGAGGCAGGCTACGAGCAGTACTTC
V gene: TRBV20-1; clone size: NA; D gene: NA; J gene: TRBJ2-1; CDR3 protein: CSARGYGRAAPLTDEQFF; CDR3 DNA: TGCAGTGCTAGAGGTTATGGCAGGGCAGCACCACTGACGGATGAGCAGTTCTTC
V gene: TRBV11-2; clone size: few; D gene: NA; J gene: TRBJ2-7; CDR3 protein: CASSLSSGLSAPEQYF; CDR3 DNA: TGTGCCAGCAGCTTATCGTCCGGACTGTCGGCTCCCGAGCAGTACTTC
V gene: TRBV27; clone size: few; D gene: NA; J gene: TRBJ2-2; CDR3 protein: CATKPGNAGELFF; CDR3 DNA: TGTGCCACCAAGCCCGGGAACGCCGGGGAGCTGTTTTTT
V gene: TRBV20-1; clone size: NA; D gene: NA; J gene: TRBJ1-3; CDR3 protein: CSARQGLSSGNTIYF; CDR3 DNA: TGCAGTGCTAGACAGGGTCTTAGCTCTGGAAACACCATATATTTT
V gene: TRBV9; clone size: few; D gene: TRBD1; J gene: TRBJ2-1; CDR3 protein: CASSVEARGYDEQFF; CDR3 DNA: TGTGCCAGCAGCGTAGAGGCCAGGGGGTACGATGAGCAGTTCTTC
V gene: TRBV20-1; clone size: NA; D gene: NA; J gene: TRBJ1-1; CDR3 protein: CSADGQILLTMNTEAFF; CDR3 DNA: TGCAGTGCCGACGGACAGATTTTATTAACTATGAACACTGAAGCTTTCTTT
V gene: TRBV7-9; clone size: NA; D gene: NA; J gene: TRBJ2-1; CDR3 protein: CASSFVRGSDNEQFF; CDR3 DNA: TGTGCCAGCAGCTTCGTTCGGGGGAGTGACAATGAGCAGTTCTTC
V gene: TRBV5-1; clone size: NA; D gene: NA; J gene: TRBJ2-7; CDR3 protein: CASSSTDRRGGEQYF; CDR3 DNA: TGCGCCAGCAGCTCAACCGACAGGCGGGGCGGGGAGCAGTACTTC
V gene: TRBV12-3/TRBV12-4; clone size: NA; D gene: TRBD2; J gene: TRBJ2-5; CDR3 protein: CASSGGLAETQYF; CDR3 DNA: TGTGCCAGCAGCGGCGGACTAGCGGAGACCCAGTACTTC
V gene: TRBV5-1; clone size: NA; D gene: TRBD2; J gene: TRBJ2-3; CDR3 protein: CASSGGTSGSTDTQYF; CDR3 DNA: TGCGCCAGCAGCGGCGGGACTAGCGGGAGTACAGATACGCAGTATTTT
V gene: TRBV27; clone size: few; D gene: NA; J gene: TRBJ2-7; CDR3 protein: CASRDSYLGSEQYF; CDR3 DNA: TGTGCCAGCAGGGATTCCTACCTCGGGTCTGAGCAGTACTTC
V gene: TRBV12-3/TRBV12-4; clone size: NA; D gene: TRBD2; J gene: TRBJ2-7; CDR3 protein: CASRISGTHYEQYF; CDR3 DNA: TGTGCCAGCAGAATTAGCGGGACGCACTACGAGCAGTACTTC
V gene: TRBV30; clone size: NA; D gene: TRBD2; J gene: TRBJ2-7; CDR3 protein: CAWTLRLAGAYEQYF; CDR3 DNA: TGTGCCTGGACCCTGAGACTAGCGGGAGCCTACGAGCAGTACTTC
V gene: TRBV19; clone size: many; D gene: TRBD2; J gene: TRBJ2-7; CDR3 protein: CASSGGSGVYEQYF; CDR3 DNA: TGTGCCAGTAGTGGCGGTAGCGGGGTATACGAGCAGTACTTC
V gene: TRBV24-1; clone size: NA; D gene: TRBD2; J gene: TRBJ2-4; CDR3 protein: CATRRLAHQKNIQYF; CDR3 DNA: TGTGCCACCAGGCGACTAGCCCATCAAAAAAACATTCAGTACTTC
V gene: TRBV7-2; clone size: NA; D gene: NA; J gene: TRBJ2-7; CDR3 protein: CASSSSLWRAGYEQYF; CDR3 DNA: TGTGCCAGCAGCTCCTCCCTCTGGAGGGCCGGGTACGAGCAGTACTTC
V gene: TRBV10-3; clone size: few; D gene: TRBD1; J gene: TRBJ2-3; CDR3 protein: CAISDRTGSTDTQYF; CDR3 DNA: TGTGCCATCAGTGACCGGACAGGCAGCACAGATACGCAGTATTTT
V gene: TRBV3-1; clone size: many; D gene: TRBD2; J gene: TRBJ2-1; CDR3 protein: CASSQGPGLSNNEQFF; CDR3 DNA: TGTGCCAGCAGCCAAGGGCCGGGACTATCGAACAATGAGCAGTTCTTC
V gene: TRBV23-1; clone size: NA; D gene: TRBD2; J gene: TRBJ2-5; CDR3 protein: CASSQSGGGTQYF; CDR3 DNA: TGCGCCAGCAGTCAATCGGGCGGGGGGACCCAGTACTTC
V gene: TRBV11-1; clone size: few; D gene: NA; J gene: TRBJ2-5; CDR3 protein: CASSLAPGSQETQYF; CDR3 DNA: TGTGCCAGCAGCTTAGCTCCAGGGTCCCAAGAGACCCAGTACTTC
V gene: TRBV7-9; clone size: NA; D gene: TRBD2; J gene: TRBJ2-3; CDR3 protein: CASGSGADTQYF; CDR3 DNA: TGTGCCAGCGGTAGCGGGGCAGATACGCAGTATTTT
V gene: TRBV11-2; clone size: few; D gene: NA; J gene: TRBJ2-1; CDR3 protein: CASSFSVEQFF; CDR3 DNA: TGTGCCAGCAGCTTTAGCGTTGAGCAGTTCTTC
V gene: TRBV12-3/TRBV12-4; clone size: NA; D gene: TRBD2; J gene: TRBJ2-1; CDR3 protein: CASSGTTLSSYNEQFF; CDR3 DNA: TGTGCCAGCAGTGGGACTACTCTCAGCTCCTACAATGAGCAGTTCTTC
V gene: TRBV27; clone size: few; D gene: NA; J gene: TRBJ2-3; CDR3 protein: CASSPSSPGAQYF; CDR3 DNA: TGTGCCAGCAGTCCATCGTCGCCGGGAGCGCAGTATTTT
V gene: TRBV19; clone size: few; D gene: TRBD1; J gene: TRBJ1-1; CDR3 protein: CASRYSRGSEAFF; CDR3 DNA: TGTGCCAGTAGATACAGCAGGGGGTCTGAAGCTTTCTTT
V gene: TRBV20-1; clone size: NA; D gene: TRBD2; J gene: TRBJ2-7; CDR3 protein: CSARSPRGSGSYEQYF; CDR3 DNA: TGCAGTGCTAGATCTCCACGGGGTAGCGGGAGTTACGAGCAGTACTTC
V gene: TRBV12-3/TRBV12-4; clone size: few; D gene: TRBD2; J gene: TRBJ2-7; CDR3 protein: CASSFMAGGVKNEQYF; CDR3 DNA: TGTGCCAGCAGTTTCATGGCGGGAGGTGTTAAAAACGAGCAGTACTTC
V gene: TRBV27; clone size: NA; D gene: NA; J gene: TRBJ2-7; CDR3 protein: CASSTYRGALTSYEQYF; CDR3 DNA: TGTGCCAGCAGTACGTATCGGGGGGCCTTGACCTCCTACGAGCAGTACTTC
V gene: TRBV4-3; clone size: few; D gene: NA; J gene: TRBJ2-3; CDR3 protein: CASGNGVDTQYF; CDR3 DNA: TGCGCCAGCGGAAACGGGGTTGATACGCAGTATTTT
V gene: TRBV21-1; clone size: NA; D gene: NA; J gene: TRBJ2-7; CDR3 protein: CASSKDRPHEQYF; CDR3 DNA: TGTGCCAGCAGCAAAGATCGGCCCCACGAGCAGTACTTC
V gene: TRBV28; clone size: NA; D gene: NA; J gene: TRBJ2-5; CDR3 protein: CASSPLGGALTQYF; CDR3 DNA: TGTGCCAGCAGTCCCTTGGGGGGAGCGTTGACCCAGTACTTC
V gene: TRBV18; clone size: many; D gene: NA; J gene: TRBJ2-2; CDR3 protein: CASSPNTGELFF; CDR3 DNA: TGTGCCAGCAGCCCAAACACCGGGGAGCTGTTTTTT
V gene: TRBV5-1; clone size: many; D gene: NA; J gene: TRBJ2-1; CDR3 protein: CASSLATVSYNEQFF; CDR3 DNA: TGCGCCAGCAGCTTGGCGACGGTGTCCTACAATGAGCAGTTCTTC
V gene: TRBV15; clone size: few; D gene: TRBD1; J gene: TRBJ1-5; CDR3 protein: CATSGPRQGAPQHF; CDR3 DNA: TGTGCCACCAGCGGACCAAGACAGGGGGCACCCCAGCATTTT
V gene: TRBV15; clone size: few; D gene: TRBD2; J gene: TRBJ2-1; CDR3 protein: CATNGLAGSNEQFF; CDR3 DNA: TGTGCCACCAACGGACTAGCGGGATCCAATGAGCAGTTCTTC
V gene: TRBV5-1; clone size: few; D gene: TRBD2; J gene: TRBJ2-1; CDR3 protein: CASSSGLAGENEQFF; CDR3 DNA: TGCGCCAGCAGCTCGGGACTAGCGGGGGAAAATGAGCAGTTCTTC
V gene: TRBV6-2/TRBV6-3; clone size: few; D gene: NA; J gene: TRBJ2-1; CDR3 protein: CASTLYRGVTNEQFF; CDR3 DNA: TGTGCCAGCACCCTATATCGGGGCGTCACGAATGAGCAGTTCTTC
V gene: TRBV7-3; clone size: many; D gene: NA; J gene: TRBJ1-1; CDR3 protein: CASSLAAGRGTEAFF; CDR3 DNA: TGTGCCAGCAGCTTAGCGGCAGGGAGGGGCACTGAAGCTTTCTTT
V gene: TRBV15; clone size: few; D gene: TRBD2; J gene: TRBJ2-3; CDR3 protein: CATSKSGREDTQYF; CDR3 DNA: TGTGCCACCAGCAAAAGCGGGAGGGAAGATACGCAGTATTTT
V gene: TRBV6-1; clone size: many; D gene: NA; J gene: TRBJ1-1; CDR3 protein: CASSPNGWNTEAFF; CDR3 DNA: TGTGCCAGCAGTCCAAATGGGTGGAACACTGAAGCTTTCTTT
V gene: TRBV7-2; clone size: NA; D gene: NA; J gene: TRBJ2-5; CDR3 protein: CASSLVVVETQYF; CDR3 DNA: TGTGCCAGCAGCTTAGTTGTGGTGGAGACCCAGTACTTC
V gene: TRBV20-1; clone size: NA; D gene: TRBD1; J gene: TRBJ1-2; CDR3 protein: CSANRGPGDGYTF; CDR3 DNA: TGCAGTGCAAACAGGGGGCCCGGGGATGGCTACACCTTC
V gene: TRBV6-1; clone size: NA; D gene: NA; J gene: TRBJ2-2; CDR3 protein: CASSVPGTYGELFF; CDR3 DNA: TGTGCCAGCAGTGTACCAGGGACGTACGGGGAGCTGTTTTTT
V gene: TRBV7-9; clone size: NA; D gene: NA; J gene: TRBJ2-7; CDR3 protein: CASSPTGTKVIEQYF; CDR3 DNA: TGTGCCAGCAGCCCCACGGGTACGAAGGTAATCGAGCAGTACTTC
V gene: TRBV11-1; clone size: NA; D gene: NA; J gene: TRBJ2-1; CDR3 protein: CASIRQHTVISSYNEQFF; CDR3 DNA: TGTGCCAGCATCCGACAGCACACAGTGATCAGCTCCTACAATGAGCAGTTCTTC
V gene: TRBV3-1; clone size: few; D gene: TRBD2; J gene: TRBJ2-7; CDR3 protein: CASSQTSGRALGQYF; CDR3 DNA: TGTGCCTCCAGCCAAACTAGCGGGAGGGCCTTAGGGCAGTACTTC
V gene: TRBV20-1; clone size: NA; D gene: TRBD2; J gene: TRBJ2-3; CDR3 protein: CSARVREGPADTQYF; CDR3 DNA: TGCAGTGCTAGAGTTCGGGAGGGCCCCGCAGATACGCAGTATTTT
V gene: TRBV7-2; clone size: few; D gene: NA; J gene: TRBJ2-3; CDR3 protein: CASSLPIDLGTDTQYF; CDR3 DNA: TGTGCCAGCAGCCTACCGATCGACCTTGGTACAGATACGCAGTATTTT
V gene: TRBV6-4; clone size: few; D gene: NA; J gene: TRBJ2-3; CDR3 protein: CASSGRGNTQYF; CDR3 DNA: TGTGCCAGCAGTGGTAGAGGAAATACGCAGTATTTT
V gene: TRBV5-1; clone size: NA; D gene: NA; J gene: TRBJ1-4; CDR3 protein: CASSLAGPRNEKLFF; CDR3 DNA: TGCGCCAGCAGCTTGGCAGGGCCCCGTAATGAAAAACTGTTTTTT
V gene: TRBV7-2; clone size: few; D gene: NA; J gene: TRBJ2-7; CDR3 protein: CASSLLDGSYEQYF; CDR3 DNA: TGTGCCAGCAGCTTACTGGACGGGTCCTACGAGCAGTACTTC
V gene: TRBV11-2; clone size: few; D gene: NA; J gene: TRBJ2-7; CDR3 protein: CASRATTGTLYEQYF; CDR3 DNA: TGTGCCAGCAGAGCCACCACCGGGACACTCTACGAGCAGTACTTC
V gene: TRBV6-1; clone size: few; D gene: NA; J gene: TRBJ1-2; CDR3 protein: CASSLAGQAPLANYGYTF; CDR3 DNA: TGTGCCAGCTCCTTGGCCGGCCAGGCCCCGTTAGCTAACTATGGCTACACCTTC
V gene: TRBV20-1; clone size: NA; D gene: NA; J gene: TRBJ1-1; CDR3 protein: CSAGYQGAFF; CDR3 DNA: TGCAGTGCTGGATATCAGGGAGCTTTCTTT
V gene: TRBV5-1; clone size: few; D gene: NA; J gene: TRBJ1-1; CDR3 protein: CASSLDRGYTEAFF; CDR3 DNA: TGCGCCAGCAGCCTGGATCGGGGGTACACTGAAGCTTTCTTT
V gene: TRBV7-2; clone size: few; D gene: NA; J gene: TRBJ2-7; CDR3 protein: CASSLDRVRSWEQYF; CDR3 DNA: TGTGCCAGCAGCTTAGACCGAGTTCGTTCGTGGGAGCAGTACTTC